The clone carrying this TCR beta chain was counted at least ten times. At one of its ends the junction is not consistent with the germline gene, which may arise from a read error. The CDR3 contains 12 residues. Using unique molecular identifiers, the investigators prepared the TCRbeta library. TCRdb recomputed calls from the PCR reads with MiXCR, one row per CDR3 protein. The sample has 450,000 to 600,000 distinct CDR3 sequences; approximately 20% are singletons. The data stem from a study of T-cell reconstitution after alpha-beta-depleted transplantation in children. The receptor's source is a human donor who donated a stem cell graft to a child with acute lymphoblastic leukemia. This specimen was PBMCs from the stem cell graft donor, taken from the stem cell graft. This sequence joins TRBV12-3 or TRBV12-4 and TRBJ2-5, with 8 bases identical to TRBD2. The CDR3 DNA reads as TGTGCCAGCAGTCCCGGGACTAGGGAGACCCACTTC. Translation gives CASSPGTRETHF.